This paragraph reports one T cell receptor beta chain. The antigen this receptor binds is unknown. No per-base quality is available; no much larger clone lies one base away. Libraries were built with the immunoSEQ multiplex PCR assay. TCRdb's version of the immuneACCESS table is confined to in-frame rearrangements and falls short of the full clone set. An unresolved V gene accounts for under half of the shortfall where checked; the remainder is of unknown origin. For this sample there are tens of thousands of clones; approximately 89% appear just once. The ten largest clones represent 1.5% to 2% of the sample. The source of the sample is a study of control samples from healthy donors and cancer patients (dated by TCRdb to the early 2020s). A distance of 17 bases separates the germline ends of V and J, which lose 3 bases and 6 bases respectively. The CDR3 measures 16 amino acids from cysteine to phenylalanine. Solely the CDR3 DNA is kept, with 48 bases framed from the first base. Per the germline V gene (reference sequence), LNHDA is the CDR1 and SQIVND is the CDR2.

The sequenced sample consisted of PBMCs. The receptor chain draws on TRBV19 and TRBJ2-2, with TRBD1 tentatively as D gene (6 bases match). The TCR originated in a man aged 40-49 years with colorectal cancer. The nucleotides read TGTGCCAGTAGTATGGGTTGGTTGGGGGCTGCCGGGGAGCTGTTTTTT. Translated, it reads CASSMGWLGAAGELFF.